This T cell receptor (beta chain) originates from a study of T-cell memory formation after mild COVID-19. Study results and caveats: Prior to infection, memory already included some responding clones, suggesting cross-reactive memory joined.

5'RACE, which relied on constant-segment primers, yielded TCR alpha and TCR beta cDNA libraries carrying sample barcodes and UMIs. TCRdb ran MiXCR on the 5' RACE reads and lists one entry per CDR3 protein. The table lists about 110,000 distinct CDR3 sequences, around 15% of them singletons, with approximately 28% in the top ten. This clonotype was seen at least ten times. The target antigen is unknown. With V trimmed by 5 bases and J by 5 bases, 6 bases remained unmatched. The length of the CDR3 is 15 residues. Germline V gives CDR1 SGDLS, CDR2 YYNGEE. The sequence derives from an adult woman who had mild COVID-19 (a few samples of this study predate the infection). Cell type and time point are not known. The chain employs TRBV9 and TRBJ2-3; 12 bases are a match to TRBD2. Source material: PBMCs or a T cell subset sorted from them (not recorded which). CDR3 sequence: CASSPMGLAGDTQYF. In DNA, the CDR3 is TGTGCCAGCAGTCCAATGGGACTAGCGGGAGATACGCAGTATTTT.